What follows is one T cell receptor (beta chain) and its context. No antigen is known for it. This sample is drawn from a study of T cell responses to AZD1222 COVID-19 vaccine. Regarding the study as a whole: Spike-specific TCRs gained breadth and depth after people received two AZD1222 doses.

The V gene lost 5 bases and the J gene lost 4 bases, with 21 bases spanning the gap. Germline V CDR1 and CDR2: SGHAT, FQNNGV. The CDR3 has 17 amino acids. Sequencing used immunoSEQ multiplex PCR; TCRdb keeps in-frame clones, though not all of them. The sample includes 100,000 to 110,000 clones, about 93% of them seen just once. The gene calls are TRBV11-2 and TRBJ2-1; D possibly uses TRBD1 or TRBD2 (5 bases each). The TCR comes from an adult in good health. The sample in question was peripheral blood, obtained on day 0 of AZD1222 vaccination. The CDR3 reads CASSAEGWDQRYNEQFF. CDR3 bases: TGTGCCAGCAGCGCCGAAGGTTGGGACCAAAGATACAATGAGCAGTTCTTC.